This T cell receptor (beta chain) was sequenced for a study of identical twins (dated by TCRdb to the mid-2010s). Regarding the research as a whole: To test whether fetal clonotypes persist, the study used deep sequencing on TCR alpha and beta repertoires from monozygotic twins, unrelated adults of various ages, and cord blood. To rule out contamination, the twin experiments were replicated at different times with different library preparation protocols.

Every donor in the study was a healthy Caucasian. The twin cohort consisted of three pairs of female monozygotic twins, all aged roughly 18 to 30 years. Peripheral blood mononuclear cells were used as the source from which RNA for TCR libraries was isolated. Turning to this clonotype: The antigen it binds to is not known. No much larger clone exists at a distance of one base, and base qualities are not known.

CDR1 is given as SEHNR and CDR2 as FQNEAQ, both from the germline V gene (reference sequence). Including the terminal cysteine and phenylalanine, the CDR3 comprises 15 residues. The read is trimmed to its CDR3 DNA, 45 bases read in frame from base 1. V is cut by 5 bases and J by 7 bases, and the space between the germline ends is 20 bases. Preparation of the library involved 5' RACE. TCRdb records Illumina HiSeq 2000 as the sequencer. Template switching added a universal primer binding site, and the final cDNA carried a unique molecular identifier that allowed TCR cDNA molecules to be counted accurately. Specific primers in the conserved constant-segment region were used to synthesize first-strand cDNA for the TCR alpha and beta chains. Each cDNA library was double barcoded, with a SMART-Mk sample barcode plus Illumina barcodes, to control for contamination. TruSeq adapter sequences and Illumina sample barcodes were added in two successive PCR steps. The TCR alpha and beta cDNA libraries were sequenced on the Illumina HiSeq platform using custom primers. As for how the authors treated the data: Unique molecular identifiers were extracted from raw reads with MiGEC, and CDR3 positions were determined with MiXCR. Recombination models were inferred per individual with the repgenHMM and IGoR tools using an EM algorithm. The analysis of shared clonotypes was done with the tcR package in R, with sharing normalized by the product of cloneset sizes. Out-of-frame nonproductive sequences were analyzed to study raw recombination free of thymic and clonal selection effects. TCRdb reanalyzed the raw reads on its own, using fastp at Q25 for trimming and MiXCR for clone calling, and kept in-frame beta chains. Each record represents a unique CDR3 protein, reported with the most common genes and DNA among its rows. These V and J calls rely on TCRdb rather than the paper's analysis. The sample records under 900,000 distinct CDR3 sequences, approximately 13% of which are singletons. 1.5% to 2% of the sample is taken by the ten largest.

Overall study outcomes, separate from this receptor: Abundant cord blood beta clonotypes carried fewer insertions; young adult naive repertoires showed a weaker similar trend, while memory repertoires showed none. Because the same donors could not be followed over many years, the conclusions relied on cross-sectional statistical analysis. Recombination models systematically underestimated out-of-frame TCR alpha sharing in monozygotic twins but agreed with sharing between unrelated individuals. Zero-insertion analyses could be partly confounded by invariant T cells such as MAIT and iNKT, although diverse VJ usage argued against such confounding for most clonotypes. Out-of-frame TCR alpha sequences shared between twins showed an excess of low generation-probability sequences compared with coincidental sharing between unrelated individuals. Excess twin sharing in beta out-of-frame sequences was weaker because fewer shared sequences lowered the signal-to-noise ratio.

The sample was also reused in another study, on yellow fever vaccine responses in identical twins. The second source states: According to the authors, the vaccine-induced T cell response in identical twins seemed to be partly convergent and partly specific to each individual. Focusing on identical twins, the study followed the T cell clones that responded to the vaccine, and did so with precision.

The sample taken for sequencing was PBMCs. The clonotype originates from a woman aged 18-29 years in good health. This chain is built from TRBV7-9 and TRBJ1-2; a weak D assignment points to TRBD1 (6 bases agree). The sequence in DNA is TGTGCCAGCAGCCCGATACAGGGCAGTTTCCCTGGCTACACCTTC. This gives the protein CASSPIQGSFPGYTF.